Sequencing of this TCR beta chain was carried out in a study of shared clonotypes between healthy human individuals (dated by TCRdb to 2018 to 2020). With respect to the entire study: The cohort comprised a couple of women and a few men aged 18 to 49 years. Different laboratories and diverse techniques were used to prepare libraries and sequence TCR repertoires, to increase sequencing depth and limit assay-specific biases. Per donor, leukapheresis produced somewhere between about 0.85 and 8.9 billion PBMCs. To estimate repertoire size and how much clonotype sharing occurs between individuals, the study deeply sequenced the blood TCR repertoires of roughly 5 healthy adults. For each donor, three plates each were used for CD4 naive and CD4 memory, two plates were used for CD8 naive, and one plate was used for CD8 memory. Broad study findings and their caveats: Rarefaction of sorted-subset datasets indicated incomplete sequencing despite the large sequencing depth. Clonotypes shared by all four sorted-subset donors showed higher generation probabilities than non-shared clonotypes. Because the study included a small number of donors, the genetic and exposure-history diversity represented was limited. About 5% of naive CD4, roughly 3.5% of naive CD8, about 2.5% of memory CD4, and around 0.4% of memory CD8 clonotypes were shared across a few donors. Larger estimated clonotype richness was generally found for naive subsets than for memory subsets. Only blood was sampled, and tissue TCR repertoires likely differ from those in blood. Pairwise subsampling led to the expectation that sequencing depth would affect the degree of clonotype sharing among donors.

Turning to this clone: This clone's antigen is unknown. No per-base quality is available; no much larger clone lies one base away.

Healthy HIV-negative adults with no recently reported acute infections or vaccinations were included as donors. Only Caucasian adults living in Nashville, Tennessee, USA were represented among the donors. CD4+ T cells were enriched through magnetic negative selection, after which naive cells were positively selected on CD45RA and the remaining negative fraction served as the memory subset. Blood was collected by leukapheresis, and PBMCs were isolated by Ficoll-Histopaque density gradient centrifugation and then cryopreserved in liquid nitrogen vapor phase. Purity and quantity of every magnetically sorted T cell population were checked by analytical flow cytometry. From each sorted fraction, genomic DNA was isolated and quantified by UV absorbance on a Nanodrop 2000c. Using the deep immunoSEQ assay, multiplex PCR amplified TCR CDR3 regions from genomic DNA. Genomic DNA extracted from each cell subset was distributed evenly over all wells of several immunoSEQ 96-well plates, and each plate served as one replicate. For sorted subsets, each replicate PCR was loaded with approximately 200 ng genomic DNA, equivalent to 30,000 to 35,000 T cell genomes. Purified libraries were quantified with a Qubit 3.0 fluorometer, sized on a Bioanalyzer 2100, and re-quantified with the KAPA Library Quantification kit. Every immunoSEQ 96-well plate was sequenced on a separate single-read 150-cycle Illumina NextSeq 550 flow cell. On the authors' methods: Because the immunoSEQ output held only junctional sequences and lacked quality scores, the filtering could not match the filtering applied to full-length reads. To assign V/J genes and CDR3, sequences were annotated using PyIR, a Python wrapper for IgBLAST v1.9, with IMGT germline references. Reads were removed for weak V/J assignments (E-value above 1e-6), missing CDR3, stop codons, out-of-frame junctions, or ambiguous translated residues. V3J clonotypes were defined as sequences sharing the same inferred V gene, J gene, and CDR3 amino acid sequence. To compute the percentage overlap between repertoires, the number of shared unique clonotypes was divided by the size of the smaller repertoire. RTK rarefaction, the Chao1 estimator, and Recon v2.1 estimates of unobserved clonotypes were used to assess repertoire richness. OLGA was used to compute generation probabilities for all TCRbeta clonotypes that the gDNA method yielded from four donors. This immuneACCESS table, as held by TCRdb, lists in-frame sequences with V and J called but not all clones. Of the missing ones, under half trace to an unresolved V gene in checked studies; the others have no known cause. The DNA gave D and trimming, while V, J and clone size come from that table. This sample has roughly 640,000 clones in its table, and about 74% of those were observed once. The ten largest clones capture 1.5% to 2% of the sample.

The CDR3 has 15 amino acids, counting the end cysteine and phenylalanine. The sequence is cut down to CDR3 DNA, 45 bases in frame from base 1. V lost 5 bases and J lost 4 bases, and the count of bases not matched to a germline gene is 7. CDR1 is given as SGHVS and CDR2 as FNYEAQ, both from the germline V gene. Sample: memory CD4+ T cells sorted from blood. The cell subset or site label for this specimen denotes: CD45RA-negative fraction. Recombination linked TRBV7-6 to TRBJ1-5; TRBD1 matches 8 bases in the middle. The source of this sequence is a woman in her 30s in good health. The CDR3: CASSAEQGGNQPQHF. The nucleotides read TGTGCCAGCAGCGCCGAACAGGGGGGTAATCAGCCCCAGCATTTT.